The source of this TCR beta chain is a study of OX40 agonist ivuxolimab in advanced cancers. The method was immunoSEQ multiplex PCR; TCRdb's version includes in-frame clones alone and lacks a portion of them. The sample carries 70,000 or so clones, about four fifths recorded once. After removal of 8 bases from V and 8 bases from J, the junction contained 8 bases not matched to a gene. This CDR3 region has 15 residues. Germline lookup yields CDR1 SGHTA and CDR2 FQGNSA. Collection of blood occurred at baseline, at cycle 4 day 1, and at cycle 7 day 1. This sample comprised CD4+ or CD8+ T cells sorted from blood, obtained in a trial of the OX40 agonist ivuxolimab. This sequence joins TRBV7-2 and TRBJ2-2, with 13 bases matching TRBD2. This receptor was obtained from an adult with an advanced solid tumor such as melanoma, head and neck, liver or kidney cancer. Here the CDR3 reads CASGTSGRALGELFF. The CDR3 DNA reads TGTGCCAGCGGAACTAGCGGGAGGGCCTTGGGGGAGCTGTTTTTT.